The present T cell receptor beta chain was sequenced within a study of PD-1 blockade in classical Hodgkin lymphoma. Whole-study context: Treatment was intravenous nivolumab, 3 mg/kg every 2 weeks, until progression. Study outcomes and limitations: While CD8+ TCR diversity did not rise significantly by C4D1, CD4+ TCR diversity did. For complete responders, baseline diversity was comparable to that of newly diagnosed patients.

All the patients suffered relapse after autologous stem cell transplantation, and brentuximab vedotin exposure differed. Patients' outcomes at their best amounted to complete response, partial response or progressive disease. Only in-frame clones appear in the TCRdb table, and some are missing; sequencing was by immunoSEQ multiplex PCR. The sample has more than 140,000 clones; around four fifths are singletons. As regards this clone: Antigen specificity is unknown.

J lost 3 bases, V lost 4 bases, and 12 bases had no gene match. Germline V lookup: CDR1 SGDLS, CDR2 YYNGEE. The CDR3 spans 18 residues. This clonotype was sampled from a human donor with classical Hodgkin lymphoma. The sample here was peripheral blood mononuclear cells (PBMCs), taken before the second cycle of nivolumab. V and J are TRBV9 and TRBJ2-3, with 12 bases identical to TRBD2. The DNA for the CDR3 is TGTGCCAGCAGCCCCCTCGGGCTAGCGGGAGGGGCTACAGATACGCAGTATTTT. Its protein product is CASSPLGLAGGATDTQYF.